This TCR beta chain was recorded in a study of blood T cell repertoires in COVID-19. About the study: Sample material is recorded as cDNA or gDNA derived from T cells, B-cell-depleted T cells, or PBMCs.

Losses at the gene ends were 5 bases for V and 8 bases for J; bases not matched to a gene: 8. Per germline, CDR1 SNHLY and CDR2 FYNNEI. The length of the CDR3 is 14 residues. Methods used by the authors: How many nucleated cells were present was estimated from reference gene primer amplification. TCRdb's copy holds only in-frame clones and misses some; the assay was immunoSEQ multiplex PCR. That table gives V, J and clone size, and the DNA gave D and trimming. The sample records under 350,000 clones, around 89% being singletons. What was sequenced was peripheral blood. The TCR comes from a middle-aged man with acute or convalescent COVID-19. The chain couples TRBV2 to TRBJ1-4, with TRBD1 matching 7 bases. The CDR3 protein is CASSLQGRREKLFF. The DNA for the CDR3 is TGTGCCAGCAGTTTACAGGGGAGGAGGGAAAAACTGTTTTTT.